These 23 T cell receptor beta chains were sequenced from one sample in a study of cytomegalovirus exposure and HLA in healthy donors. 60 Vbeta and 13 Jbeta primers were used in PCR. Some clones are missing from TCRdb's copy, which holds only in-frame ones; the method was immunoSEQ multiplex PCR. The sample holds fewer than 120,000 clones, approximately 83% seen once. Sequencing was carried out using PBMCs. Every receptor here comes from a man aged 35-49 years in good health and CMV-seronegative.

This rearrangement joins TRBV5-1 to TRBJ2-7, with TRBD1 matching over 7 bases. Germline V lookup: CDR1 SGHRS, CDR2 YFSETQ. V lost 5 bases to trimming and J lost 4 bases; unmatched junction nucleotides: 15. The length of the CDR3 is 16 residues. CDR3 in DNA: TGCGCCAGCAGGAGTGTTGATGAGAGGGGGCGGTACGAGCAGTACTTC. Its protein product is CASRSVDERGRYEQYF.

This chain joins TRBV6-5 and TRBJ2-7; tentative D call: TRBD1 (6 bases). V lost 2 bases, J lost 7 bases, and 15 bases lay in between. CDR1 and CDR2 from the germline V gene are MNHEY and SVGAGI. This CDR3 is 14 amino acids long. The CDR3 DNA is TGTGCCAGCAGTTACCCAGGGGCCTCGGGGGAGCAGTACTTC. Translating gives CASSYPGASGEQYF.

The V call is TRBV7-6, the J call TRBJ2-7; D call uncertain. The CDR3 totals 15 residues. Germline CDR1 and CDR2: SGHVS and FNYEAQ. V was shortened by 4 bases and J by 0 bases, with 13 bases between the two germline ends. The CDR3 DNA reads TGTGCCAGCAGCTCCGTCGCGGAAAGCTCCTACGAGCAGTACTTC. Residues: CASSSVAESSYEQYF. Combining the CDR3 with reference TRBV7-6 and TRBJ2-7 gives the whole variable domain GAGVSQSPRYKVTKRGQDVALRCDPISGHVSLYWYRQALGQGPEFLTYFNYEAQQDKSGLPNDRFSAERPEGSISTLTIQRTEQRDSAMYRCASSSVAESSYEQYFGPGTRLTVT.

The V call is TRBV28, the J call TRBJ1-5, with 7 positions matching TRBD1. The V and J ends lost 10 bases and 6 bases, in that order; junction bases with no gene match: 6. There are 12 residues in the CDR3. Germline V lookup: CDR1 MDHEN, CDR2 SYDVKM. The CDR3, as DNA: TGTGCCATACAGGGGCCAGTTCAGCCCCAGCATTTT. Translating gives CAIQGPVQPQHF.

This clone has a single count. The J gene is TRBJ1-4, the V gene TRBV4-1, with a possible D match to TRBD1 (5 bases). Germline V CDR1 and CDR2: MGHRA, YSYEKL. Trimming took off 4 bases at V and 8 bases at J, with 20 bases between the two ends. This CDR3 comprises 16 residues. CDR3 nucleotides: TGCGCCAGCAGCCTCCAAAATAGACAGCCCCCGGAAAAACTGTTTTTT. Its protein is CASSLQNRQPPEKLFF.

With regard to this clone: Germline and junction disagree at one end, which may indicate a read error. The chain combines TRBV5-1 with TRBJ2-3; D unresolved. The CDR3 sequence is 13 residues long. CDR1 SGHRS and CDR2 YFSETQ come from the germline V gene. CDR3 protein: CASNLAIADTQYF. In DNA, the CDR3 is TGCGCCAGCAACTTGGCAATCGCGGATACGCAGTATTTT.

The chain carries TRBV6-1 and TRBJ2-1, with 8 bases fitting TRBD1. Trimming at V came to 4 bases and at J to 7 bases, leaving 9 bases not matched to a gene. The CDR3 consists of 15 residues. Germline V gene lookup returns CDR1 MNHNS and CDR2 SASEGT. DNA for the CDR3: TGTGCCAGCAGTGGGGACAGGACAGACTTAAATGAGCAGTTCTTC. This gives the protein CASSGDRTDLNEQFF.

This clone occurred a few times. This rearrangement joins TRBV5-1 to TRBJ1-1; D perhaps matches TRBD1 (6 bases). V lost 3 bases, J lost 1 base, and 10 bases lay in between. Germline V gene sequence: CDR1 SGHRS, CDR2 YFSETQ. This CDR3 has 14 amino acids. The CDR3 loop is CASSWDNRNTEAFF. In nucleotides, the CDR3 is TGCGCCAGCAGCTGGGACAATCGGAACACTGAAGCTTTCTTT.

CDR3 residues: CASSHRALNYGYTF. CDR3 DNA sequence: TGTGCCAGCAGCCACAGGGCCCTGAACTATGGCTACACCTTC. The chain has TRBV2 and TRBJ1-2, with D possibly matching TRBD1 (6 bases). The CDR3 runs to 14 residues. V was shortened by 6 bases and J by 2 bases, with 13 bases between the two germline ends. Germline-derived CDR1 and CDR2 are SNHLY and FYNNEI.

This clone came up a few times. The CDR3 nucleotides read TGCAGCGCGGACAGGGAAGTCCAAGAGACCCAGTACTTC. This gives the protein CSADREVQETQYF. V is TRBV29-1 and J is TRBJ2-5; 8 nucleotides line up with TRBD1. Looked up from germline, CDR1 is SQVTM and CDR2 is ANQGSEA. The J segment lost 1 base and the V segment lost 7 bases, leaving 5 bases of the junction unmatched. The CDR3 has 13 residues.

This clone was seen only once. The V call is TRBV4-2, the J call TRBJ1-2; no clear D. Germline values: CDR1 LGHNA, CDR2 YNFKEQ. V was clipped by 0 bases and J by 11 bases, with 13 bases between them. This CDR3 contains 13 residues. The CDR3 coding sequence is TGTGCCAGCAGCCAAGATCTCCGGGTCTCTTACACCTTC. Residues: CASSQDLRVSYTF.

The rearrangement uses TRBV7-8 and TRBJ1-6; D gene unclear. The CDR3 is 18 residues long. Germline CDR1 reads SGHVS; CDR2 reads FQNEAQ. V lost 2 bases to trimming and J lost 0 bases, with 14 bases between them. CDR3 DNA sequence: TGTGCCAGCAGCTTAAGAGTAATGTCCCTCTCCTATAATTCACCCCTCCACTTT. The encoded protein is CASSLRVMSLSYNSPLHF.

The V gene is TRBV7-7, the J gene TRBJ2-2, with 8 bases identical to TRBD2. Germline assignment: CDR1 SSHAT and CDR2 FNYEAQ (reference sequence). The V segment lost 2 bases and the J segment 5 bases; nucleotides outside the gene matches: 1. The CDR3 is made up of 14 amino acids. Written as DNA, the CDR3 is TGTGCCAGCAGCTTAAGCGGGGGAACCGGGGAGCTGTTTTTT. Its translation is CASSLSGGTGELFF.

This clone was seen a single time. This chain links TRBV19 with TRBJ1-5, with 9 bases that match TRBD1. The CDR3 length is 17 residues. V dropped 3 bases and J dropped 4; count of bases not matched to a gene: 10. Germline V gene data show CDR1 as LNHDA and CDR2 as SQIVND (reference sequence). CDR3 sequence reads: CASSMFLGQGLNQPQHF. In DNA form, the CDR3 reads TGTGCCAGTAGTATGTTCCTGGGACAGGGCCTTAATCAGCCCCAGCATTTT.

This chain links TRBV11-3 with TRBJ2-5, with D perhaps TRBD2 (6 bases). The germline V gene has CDR1 SGHNT and CDR2 YENEEA. The V gene lost 5 bases and the J gene lost 4 bases, with 8 bases spanning the gap. The CDR3 consists of 12 residues. Here the CDR3 DNA reads TGTGCCAGCAGCAACGGGGGAGAGACCCAGTACTTC. Protein sequence: CASSNGGETQYF.

The V and J genes are TRBV6-5 and TRBJ1-1, with D perhaps matching TRBD1 (5 bases). Germline CDR1 is MNHEY and CDR2 is SVGAGI. CDR3 length: 13 residues. V lost 5 bases to trimming and J lost 4 bases, with 11 bases between them. This CDR3 reads CASSGGGPTEAFF. The CDR3 nucleotides read TGTGCCAGCAGTGGGGGAGGGCCCACTGAAGCTTTCTTT.

This chain links TRBV2 with TRBJ2-7; D possibly corresponds to TRBD1 (5 bases). V was cut by 2 bases and J by 5 bases, with 16 bases left in between. The CDR3 extends over 15 amino acids. Germline V gene lookup returns CDR1 SNHLY and CDR2 FYNNEI. The CDR3 nucleotides are TGTGCCAGCAGTGAATATGGCAGGGTGACGGACGAGCAGTACTTC. This sequence encodes CASSEYGRVTDEQYF.

This rearrangement joins TRBV14 to TRBJ2-3; TRBD1 might be the D (6 bases). V was clipped by 4 bases and J by 2 bases, with 19 bases between them. CDR3 size: 17 residues. Germline CDR1 is SGHDN and CDR2 is FVKESK. CDR3 residues: CASSPTPGHPITDTQYF. CDR3 in DNA: TGTGCCAGCAGCCCAACCCCGGGACACCCAATCACAGATACGCAGTATTTT.

This clone has more than one count but fewer than ten. This chain links TRBV5-1 with TRBJ1-3; the D is unclear. Germline lookup yields CDR1 SGHRS and CDR2 YFSETQ. Trimming took off 0 bases at V and 5 bases at J, with 9 bases between the two ends. The CDR3 covers 14 residues. CDR3: CASSLGQDRNTIYF. The DNA of the CDR3 is TGCGCCAGCAGCTTGGGCCAGGATCGAAACACCATATATTTT. Based on the CDR3 plus reference TRBV5-1 and TRBJ1-3, the full variable domain is KAGVTQTPRYLIKTRGQQVTLSCSPISGHRSVSWYQQTPGQGLQFLFEYFSETQRNKGNFPGRFSGRQFSNSRSEMNVSTLELGDSALYLCASSLGQDRNTIYFGEGSWLTVV.

A single count supports this clone. CDR3 region: CASSILTGGNEQFF. CDR3 sequence (DNA): TGTGCCAGTAGTATCCTGACAGGGGGCAATGAGCAGTTCTTC. The chain joins TRBV19 to TRBJ2-1; 9 bases line up with TRBD1. CDR1 and CDR2 (germline): LNHDA, SQIVND (reference sequence). The CDR3 covers 14 residues. J gave up 6 bases and V 3 bases, and 3 bases lay outside the gene matches.

This clone was counted once. The J gene is TRBJ2-3, the V gene TRBV30, with 7 bases identical to TRBD2. J gave up 2 bases and V 0 bases, and 5 bases lay outside the gene matches. Germline V lookup: CDR1 GTSNPN, CDR2 SVGIG (reference sequence). The CDR3 covers 15 residues. The CDR3 protein is CAWSVPSGYTDTQYF. The DNA for the CDR3 is TGTGCCTGGAGTGTACCTAGCGGATACACAGATACGCAGTATTTT.

The rearrangement links TRBV6-5 to TRBJ2-7; 8 bases are shared with TRBD2. The V gene end was trimmed by 2 bases and the J gene end by 4 bases; junction bases not matched to a gene: 1. Germline V CDR1 and CDR2: MNHEY, SVGAGI. CDR3 length: 13 amino acids. CDR3 residues: CASSYRGGYEQYF. The CDR3 nucleotides are TGTGCCAGCAGTTACCGGGGGGGGTACGAGCAGTACTTC.

This clone was found a few times. The J gene is TRBJ1-1, the V gene TRBV18; D not resolved. Germline assignment: CDR1 KGHSH and CDR2 LQKENI. The CDR3 length is 16 residues. V gave up 2 bases and J gave up 1 base, with 14 bases separating them. The CDR3 protein is CASSPRIASENTEAFF. The CDR3 nucleotides are TGTGCCAGCTCACCAAGGATTGCCAGCGAGAACACTGAAGCTTTCTTT. The entire variable domain, with the rest obtained from reference TRBV18 and TRBJ1-1, is as follows: NAGVMQNPRHLVRRRGQEARLRCSPMKGHSHVYWYRQLPEEGLKFMVYLQKENIIDESGMPKERFSAEFPKEGPSILRIQQVVRGDSAAYFCASSPRIASENTEAFFGQGTRLTVV.